This section outlines one T cell receptor beta chain sequence together with its context. Per the original methods: Reference gene primers were amplified, and this amplification served to estimate nucleated cell counts. Assay: immunoSEQ multiplex PCR; the TCRdb copy retains only in-frame clones and omits some. D and trimming were read from the DNA, whereas the V and J calls and clone size are those reported in that table. The sample records about 180,000 clones, 65% to 90% being singletons. This sample is drawn from a study of blood T cell repertoires in COVID-19. Study in general: Collection of acute and convalescent COVID-19 samples took place in the United States, Italy and Spain. PBMCs, B-cell-depleted T cells, or T cells provided the cDNA or gDNA that made up the material.

The germline V gene has CDR1 LNHDA and CDR2 SQIVND (reference sequence). V lost 1 base and J lost 1, with 4 bases in between. The CDR3 covers 13 residues. The chain has TRBV19 and TRBJ1-1, with D uncertain. The sequenced sample was peripheral blood. This clonotype was obtained from a human donor in a cohort sampled during active COVID-19. The CDR3 nucleotides read TGTGCCAGTAGTATAGTATCGAACACTGAAGCTTTCTTT. Residues: CASSIVSNTEAFF.